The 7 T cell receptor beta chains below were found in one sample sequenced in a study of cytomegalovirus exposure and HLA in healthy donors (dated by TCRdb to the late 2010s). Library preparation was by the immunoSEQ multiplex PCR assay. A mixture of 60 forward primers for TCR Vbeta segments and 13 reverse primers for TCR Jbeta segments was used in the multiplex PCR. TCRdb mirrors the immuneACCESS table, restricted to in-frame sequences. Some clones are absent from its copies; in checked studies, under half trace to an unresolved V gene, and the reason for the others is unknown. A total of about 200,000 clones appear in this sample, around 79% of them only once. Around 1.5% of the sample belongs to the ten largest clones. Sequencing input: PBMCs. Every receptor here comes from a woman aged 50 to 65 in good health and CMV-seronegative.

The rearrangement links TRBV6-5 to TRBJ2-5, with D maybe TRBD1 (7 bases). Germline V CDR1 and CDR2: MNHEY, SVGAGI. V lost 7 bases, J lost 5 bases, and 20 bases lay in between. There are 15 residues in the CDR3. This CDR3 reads CASKRQGLLGETQYF. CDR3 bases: TGTGCCAGCAAAAGACAGGGACTCCTCGGCGAGACCCAGTACTTC.

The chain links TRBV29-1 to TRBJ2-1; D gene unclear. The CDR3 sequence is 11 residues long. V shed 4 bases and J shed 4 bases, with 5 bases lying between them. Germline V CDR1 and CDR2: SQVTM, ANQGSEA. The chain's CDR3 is CSVAQYNEQFF. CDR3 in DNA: TGCAGCGTTGCACAGTACAATGAGCAGTTCTTC.

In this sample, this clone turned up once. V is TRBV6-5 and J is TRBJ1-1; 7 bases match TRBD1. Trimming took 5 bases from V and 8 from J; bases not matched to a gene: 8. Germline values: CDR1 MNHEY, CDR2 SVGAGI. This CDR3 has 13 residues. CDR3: CASSPRTGREAFF. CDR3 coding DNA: TGTGCCAGCAGTCCCCGGACAGGACGCGAAGCTTTCTTT.

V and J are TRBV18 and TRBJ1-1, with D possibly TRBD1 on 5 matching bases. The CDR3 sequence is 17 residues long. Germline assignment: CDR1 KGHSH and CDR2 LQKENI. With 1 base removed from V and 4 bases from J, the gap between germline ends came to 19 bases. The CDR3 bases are TGTGCCAGCTCACCACTTCCGGGAAGCGGGGGGAGCACTGAAGCTTTCTTT. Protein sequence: CASSPLPGSGGSTEAFF.

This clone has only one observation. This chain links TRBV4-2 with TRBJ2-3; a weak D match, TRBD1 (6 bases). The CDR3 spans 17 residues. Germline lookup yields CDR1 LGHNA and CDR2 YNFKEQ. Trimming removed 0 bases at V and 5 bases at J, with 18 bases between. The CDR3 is CASSQDPGRLGGDTQYF. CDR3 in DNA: TGTGCCAGCAGCCAAGACCCAGGCCGTCTAGGGGGAGATACGCAGTATTTT.

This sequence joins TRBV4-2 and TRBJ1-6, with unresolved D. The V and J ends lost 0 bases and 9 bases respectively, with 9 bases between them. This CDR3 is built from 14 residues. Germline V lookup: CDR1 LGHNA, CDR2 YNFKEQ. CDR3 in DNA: TGTGCCAGCAGCCAAGATAATCAGGCTTCACCCCTCCACTTT. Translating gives CASSQDNQASPLHF.

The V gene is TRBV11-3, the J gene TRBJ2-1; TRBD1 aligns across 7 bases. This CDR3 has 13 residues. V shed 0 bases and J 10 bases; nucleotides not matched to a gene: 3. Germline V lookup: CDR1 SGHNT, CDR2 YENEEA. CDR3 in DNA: TGTGCCAGCAGCTTAGATAGGGGGCGGGAGCAGTTCTTC. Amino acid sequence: CASSLDRGREQFF.